The entry below describes one TCR beta chain. This sample is drawn from a study of blood T cell repertoires in COVID-19. In the original processing: Counts of nucleated cells, estimated from reference gene primer amplification, were obtained. Data came from immunoSEQ multiplex PCR; TCRdb stores just in-frame clones and leaves some out. The V and J calls and clone size come from that table; D and trimming were worked out from the DNA. The sample yields around 52,000 clones, roughly 86% seen once. The CDR3 is made up of 13 amino acids. With 2 bases removed from V and 8 bases from J, the gap between germline ends came to 9 bases. CDR1 and CDR2 (germline): MDHEN, SYDVKM.

This chain links TRBV28 with TRBJ2-2; D unclear. Sequencing input: peripheral blood. The clonotype originates from an elderly woman with acute or convalescent COVID-19. The CDR3: CASSLDISGELFF. The CDR3 DNA reads as TGTGCCAGCAGTTTAGACATTTCGGGGGAGCTGTTTTTT.